The 7 T cell receptor beta chains below all came from one sample that was sequenced in a study of T cells in Graves' hyperthyroidism and ophthalmopathy. TCR beta CDR3 region amplification was performed from RNA transcripts. An initial round of RT-PCR targeting the TCR CDR3 relied on the HTBI primer set. TCRdb used MiXCR to reprocess the multiplex PCR reads, holding one entry per CDR3 protein. Counted here are about 560,000 distinct CDR3 sequences, over 15% occurring once; the ten biggest clones make up 15% to 20%. Sequenced material: blood. Receptors were obtained from a woman younger than 35 with Graves' hyperthyroidism.

The CDR3 region has the DNA TGTGCCACCAGCAGAGAGAGGTCGAACACCGGGGAGCTGTTTTTT. Translating it yields CATSRERSNTGELFF. The chain uses TRBV15 and TRBJ2-2; D not resolved. This CDR3 is 15 amino acids long. Germline V lookup: CDR1 LNHNV, CDR2 YYDKDF (reference sequence). Trimming left V 0 bases short and J 0 bases short, with 5 bases between.

This clonotype was recorded many times. This sequence joins TRBV6-6 and TRBJ1-5; D is possibly TRBD1 (6 bases). The CDR3 loop spans 15 amino acids. Germline CDR1 reads MNHNY; CDR2 reads SVGAGI (reference sequence). The V gene lost 2 bases and the J gene lost 5 bases, with 13 bases spanning the gap. In nucleotides, the CDR3 is TGTGCCAGCAGTTACGGTTGGGGGCCGGATCAGCCCCAGCATTTT. Protein sequence: CASSYGWGPDQPQHF.

The genes are TRBV19 and TRBJ2-3; a weak D match, TRBD1 (5 bases). The CDR3 loop spans 15 amino acids. V dropped 1 base and J dropped 7 bases, with 15 bases sitting between them. From germline, CDR1 is LNHDA and CDR2 SQIVND (reference sequence). CDR3 amino acids: CASSIGFRGSYTQYF. For the CDR3, the DNA is TGTGCCAGTAGTATAGGATTTAGGGGAAGCTATACGCAGTATTTT.

This clonotype was observed many times. The chain links TRBV12-3 or TRBV12-4 to TRBJ2-7, with 9 bases that match TRBD2. After removal of 3 bases from V and 2 bases from J, the junction contained 2 bases not matched to a gene. The CDR3 is made up of 14 amino acids. This CDR3 reads CASSFERGAYEQYF. Written as DNA, the CDR3 is TGTGCCAGCAGTTTCGAGCGGGGGGCCTACGAGCAGTACTTC.

This clonotype was counted ten times or more. The rearrangement links TRBV20-1 to TRBJ1-4; the D gene is possibly TRBD1 (6 bases). The V gene lost 4 bases and the J gene lost 0 bases, with 12 bases spanning the gap. Germline loops: CDR1 DFQATT, CDR2 SNEGSKA (reference sequence). This CDR3 is 15 amino acids long. CDR3 protein: CSANSGDATNEKLFF. CDR3 DNA sequence: TGCAGTGCTAACTCAGGGGATGCAACTAATGAAAAACTGTTTTTT.

The chain employs TRBV5-1 and TRBJ2-1, with D perhaps being TRBD1 or TRBD2 (5 bases each). Germline lookup yields CDR1 SGHRS and CDR2 YFSETQ. With 0 bases removed from V and 6 bases from J, the gap between germline ends came to 22 bases. This CDR3 is built from 18 residues. This CDR3 reads CASSLDLPAWGTLNEQFF. CDR3 coding DNA: TGCGCCAGCAGCTTGGACCTCCCGGCTTGGGGGACCCTCAATGAGCAGTTCTTC.

In this sample, this clonotype turned up many times. The genes are TRBV20-1 and TRBJ2-5, with D possibly TRBD1 on 6 matching bases. This CDR3 has 14 residues. Trimming removed 5 bases from V and 3 bases from J, with 16 bases in between. Germline lookup yields CDR1 DFQATT and CDR2 SNEGSKA (reference sequence). The CDR3 protein is CSAQQGHAKETQYF. The CDR3 DNA reads as TGCAGTGCTCAACAGGGACATGCGAAAGAGACCCAGTACTTC.